This T cell receptor beta chain is from a study of T-cell reconstitution after alpha-beta-depleted transplantation in children. As it was prepared, the TCRbeta library received unique molecular identifiers. Via MiXCR, TCRdb re-called the PCR reads, giving one row per CDR3 protein. The repertoire consists of more than 550,000 distinct CDR3 sequences, with over 9.5% occurring once and the leading ten covering about 4%. This CDR3 contains 17 residues. The germline gives CDR1 MNHEY, CDR2 SVGAGI. V lost 2 bases, J lost 0 bases, and 14 bases lay in between. Material: PBMCs from the stem cell graft donor, obtained from the stem cell graft. The source is a human donor who donated a stem cell graft to a child with acute myeloid leukemia. V usage is TRBV6-5 and J usage is TRBJ1-3, with D unclear. The DNA of the CDR3 is TGTGCCAGCAGTTACGTCTCCCCGGACCCCTCTGGAAACACCATATATTTT. Translated: CASSYVSPDPSGNTIYF.